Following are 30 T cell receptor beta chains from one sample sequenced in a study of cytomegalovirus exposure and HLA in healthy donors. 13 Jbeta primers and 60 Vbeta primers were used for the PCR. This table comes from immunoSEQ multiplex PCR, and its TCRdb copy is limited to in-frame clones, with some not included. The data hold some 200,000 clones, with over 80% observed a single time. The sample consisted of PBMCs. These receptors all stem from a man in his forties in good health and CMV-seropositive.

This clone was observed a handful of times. The CDR3 loop is CASSQGDRGFGYTF. In DNA, the CDR3 is TGCGCCAGCAGCCAGGGGGACAGGGGGTTTGGCTACACCTTC. The gene calls are TRBV4-3 and TRBJ1-2; 11 bases are a match to TRBD1. CDR3 size: 14 residues. Germline V gene sequence: CDR1 LGHNA, CDR2 YSLEER. V was pared by 3 bases and J by 7 bases, with 4 bases of the junction left unmatched.

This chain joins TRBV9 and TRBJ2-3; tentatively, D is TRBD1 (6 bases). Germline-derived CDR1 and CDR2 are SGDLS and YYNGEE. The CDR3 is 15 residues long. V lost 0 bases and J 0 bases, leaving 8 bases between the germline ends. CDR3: CASSVGTESTDTQYF. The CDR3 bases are TGTGCCAGCAGCGTAGGGACAGAGAGCACAGATACGCAGTATTTT.

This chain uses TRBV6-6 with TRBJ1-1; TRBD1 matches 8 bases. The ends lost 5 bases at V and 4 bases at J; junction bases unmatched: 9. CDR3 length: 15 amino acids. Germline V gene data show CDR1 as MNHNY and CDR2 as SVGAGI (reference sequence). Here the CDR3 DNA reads TGTGCCAGCAGTGACCGGCACAGGGGGAGCACTGAAGCTTTCTTT. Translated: CASSDRHRGSTEAFF.

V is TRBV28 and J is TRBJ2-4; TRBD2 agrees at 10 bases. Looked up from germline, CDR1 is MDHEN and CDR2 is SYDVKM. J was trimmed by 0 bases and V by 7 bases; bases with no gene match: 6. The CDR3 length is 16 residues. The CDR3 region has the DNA TGTGCCAGCAACCAGCGGGGGGGAATAGCCAAAAACATTCAGTACTTC. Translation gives CASNQRGGIAKNIQYF.

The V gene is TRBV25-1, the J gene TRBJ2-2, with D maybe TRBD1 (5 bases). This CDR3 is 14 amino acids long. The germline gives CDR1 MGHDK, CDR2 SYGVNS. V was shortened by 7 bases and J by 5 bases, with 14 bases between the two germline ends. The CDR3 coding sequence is TGTGCCAGCATGACAGACATAGCAACCGGGGAGCTGTTTTTT. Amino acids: CASMTDIATGELFF. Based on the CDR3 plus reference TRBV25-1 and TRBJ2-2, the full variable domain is EADIYQTPRYLVIGTGKKITLECSQTMGHDKMYWYQQDPGMELHLIHYSYGVNSTEKGDLSSESTVSRIRTEHFPLTLESARPSHTSQYLCASMTDIATGELFFGEGSRLTVL.

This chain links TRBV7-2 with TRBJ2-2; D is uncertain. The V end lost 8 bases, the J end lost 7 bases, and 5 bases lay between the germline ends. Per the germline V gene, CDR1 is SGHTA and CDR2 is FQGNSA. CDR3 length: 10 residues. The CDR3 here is CASGNGELFF. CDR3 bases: TGTGCCAGCGGCAACGGGGAGCTGTTTTTT.

CDR3 amino acids: CASSRGNTEAFF. The CDR3 nucleotides read TGTGCCAGCAGCCGCGGGAACACTGAAGCTTTCTTT. V and J are TRBV9 and TRBJ1-1, with unresolved D. There are 12 residues in the CDR3. CDR1 SGDLS and CDR2 YYNGEE come from the germline V gene. V dropped 4 bases and J dropped 1 base, with 5 bases sitting between them.

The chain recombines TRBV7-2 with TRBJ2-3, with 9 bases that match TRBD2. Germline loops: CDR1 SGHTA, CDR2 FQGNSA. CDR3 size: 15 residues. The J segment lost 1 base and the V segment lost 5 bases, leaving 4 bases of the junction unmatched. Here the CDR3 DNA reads TGTGCCAGCAGCGATGTAGCGGGGGGCACAGATACGCAGTATTTT. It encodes CASSDVAGGTDTQYF. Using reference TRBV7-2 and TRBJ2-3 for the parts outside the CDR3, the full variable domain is GAGVSQSPSNKVTEKGKDVELRCDPISGHTALYWYRQSLGQGLEFLIYFQGNSAPDKSGLPSDRFSAERTGGSVSTLTIQRTQQEDSAVYLCASSDVAGGTDTQYFGPGTRLTVL.

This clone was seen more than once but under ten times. The CDR3 nucleotides read TGCGCCAGCAGCCCAGACAGGGGGCTAGTGGGGGTCTACGAGCAGTACTTC. Translating gives CASSPDRGLVGVYEQYF. This sequence joins TRBV5-1 and TRBJ2-7; 10 bases fit TRBD1. The germline CDR1 and CDR2 sequences are SGHRS and YFSETQ. The length of the CDR3 is 17 residues. After removal of 4 bases from V and 3 bases from J, the junction contained 13 bases not matched to a gene.

CDR3 sequence: CASSQDRGNGYTF. Written as DNA, the CDR3 is TGTGCCAGCAGCCAGGACAGGGGTAACGGCTACACCTTC. V usage is TRBV7-3 and J usage is TRBJ1-2; 9 bases align to TRBD1. This CDR3 spans 13 amino acids. Losses at the gene ends were 5 bases for V and 8 bases for J; bases not matched to a gene: 6. CDR1 and CDR2 from the germline V gene are SGHTA and FQGTGA.

The CDR3: CASSNGNIQYF. The CDR3 DNA sequence: TGTGCCAGTAGTAACGGAAACATTCAGTACTTC. V is TRBV19 and J is TRBJ2-4; the D is unclear. The ends were cut back, 4 bases at V and 6 bases at J, with 4 bases in the middle. The V gene's germline CDR1 is LNHDA and CDR2 SQIVND (reference sequence). The CDR3 extends over 11 amino acids.

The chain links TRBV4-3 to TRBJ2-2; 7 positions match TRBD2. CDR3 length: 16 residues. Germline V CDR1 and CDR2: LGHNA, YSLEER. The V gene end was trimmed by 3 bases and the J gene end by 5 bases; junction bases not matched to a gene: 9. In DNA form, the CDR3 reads TGCGCCAGCAGCCACCCGGGCGGGGGAGGGACCGGGGAGCTGTTTTTT. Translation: CASSHPGGGGTGELFF.

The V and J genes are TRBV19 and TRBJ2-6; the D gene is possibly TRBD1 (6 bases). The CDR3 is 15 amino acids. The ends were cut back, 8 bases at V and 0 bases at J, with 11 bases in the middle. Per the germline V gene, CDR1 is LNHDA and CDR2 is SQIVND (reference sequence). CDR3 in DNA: TGTGCCAGTGACCAACAGGGCTCTGGGGCCAACGTCCTGACTTTC. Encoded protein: CASDQQGSGANVLTF.

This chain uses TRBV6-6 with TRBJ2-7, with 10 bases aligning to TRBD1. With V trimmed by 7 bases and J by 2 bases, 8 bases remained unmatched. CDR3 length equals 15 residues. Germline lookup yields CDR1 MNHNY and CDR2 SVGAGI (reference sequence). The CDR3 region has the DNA TGTGCCAGCAACCTTCAAGGACAGGGGGCCTACGAGCAGTACTTC. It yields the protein CASNLQGQGAYEQYF.

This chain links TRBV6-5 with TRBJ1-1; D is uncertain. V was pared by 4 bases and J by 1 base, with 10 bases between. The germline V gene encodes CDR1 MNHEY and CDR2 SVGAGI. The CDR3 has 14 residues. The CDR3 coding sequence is TGTGCCAGCAGTTTCGGAGAGTCGAACACTGAAGCTTTCTTT. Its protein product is CASSFGESNTEAFF.

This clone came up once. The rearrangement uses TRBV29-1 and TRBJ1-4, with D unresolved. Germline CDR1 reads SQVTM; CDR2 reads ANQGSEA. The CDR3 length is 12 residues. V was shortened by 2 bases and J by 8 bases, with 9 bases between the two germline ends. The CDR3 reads CSVEPLREKLFF. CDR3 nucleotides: TGCAGCGTTGAACCCCTCCGGGAAAAACTGTTTTTT. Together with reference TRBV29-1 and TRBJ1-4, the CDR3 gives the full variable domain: SAVISQKPSRDICQRGTSLTIQCQVDSQVTMMFWYRQQPGQSLTLIATANQGSEATYESGFVIDKFPISRPNLTFSTLTVSNMSPEDSSIYLCSVEPLREKLFFGSGTQLSVL.

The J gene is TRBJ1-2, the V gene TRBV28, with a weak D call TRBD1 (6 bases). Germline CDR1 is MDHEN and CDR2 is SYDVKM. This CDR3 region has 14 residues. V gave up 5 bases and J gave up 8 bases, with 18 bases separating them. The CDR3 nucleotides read TGTGCCAGCAGTCCCTCCCTGACAGGTTGGGGCTACACCTTC. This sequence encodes CASSPSLTGWGYTF.

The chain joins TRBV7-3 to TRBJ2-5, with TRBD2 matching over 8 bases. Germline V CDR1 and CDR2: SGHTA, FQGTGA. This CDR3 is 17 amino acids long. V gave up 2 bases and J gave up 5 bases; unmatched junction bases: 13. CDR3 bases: TGTGCCAGCAGCTTATCCCGGACTAGCAACGAAGGGGAGACCCAGTACTTC. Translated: CASSLSRTSNEGETQYF.

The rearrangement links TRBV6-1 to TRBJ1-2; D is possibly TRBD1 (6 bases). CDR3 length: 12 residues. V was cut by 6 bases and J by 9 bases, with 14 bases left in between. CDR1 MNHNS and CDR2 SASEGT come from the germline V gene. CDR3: CASSQSRGSYTF. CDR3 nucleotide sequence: TGTGCCAGCAGCCAAAGCAGGGGCAGCTACACCTTC.

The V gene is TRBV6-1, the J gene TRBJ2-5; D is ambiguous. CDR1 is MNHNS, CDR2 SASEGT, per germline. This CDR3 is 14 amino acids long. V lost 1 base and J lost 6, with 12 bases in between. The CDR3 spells CASSEVGTVQTQYF. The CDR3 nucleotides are TGTGCCAGCAGTGAAGTAGGCACAGTACAGACCCAGTACTTC.

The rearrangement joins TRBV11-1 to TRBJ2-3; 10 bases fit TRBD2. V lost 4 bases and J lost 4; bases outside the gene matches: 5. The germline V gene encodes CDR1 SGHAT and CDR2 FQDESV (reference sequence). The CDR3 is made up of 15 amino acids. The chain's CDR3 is CASSSLAGLADTQYF. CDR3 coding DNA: TGTGCCAGCAGCTCACTAGCGGGGTTAGCAGATACGCAGTATTTT.

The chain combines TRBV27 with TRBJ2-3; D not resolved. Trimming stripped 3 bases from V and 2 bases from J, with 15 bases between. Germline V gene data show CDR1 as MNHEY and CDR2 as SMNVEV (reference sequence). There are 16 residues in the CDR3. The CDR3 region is CASSFGGLFPTDTQYF. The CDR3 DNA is TGTGCCAGCAGTTTCGGCGGCCTCTTCCCCACAGATACGCAGTATTTT.

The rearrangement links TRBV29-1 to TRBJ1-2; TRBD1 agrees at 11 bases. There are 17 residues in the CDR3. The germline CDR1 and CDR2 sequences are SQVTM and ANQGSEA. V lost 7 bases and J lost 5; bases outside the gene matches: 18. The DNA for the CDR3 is TGCAGCGCCCCAGTCCGGACAGGGGGCCCTTCAAGGTATGGCTACACCTTC. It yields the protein CSAPVRTGGPSRYGYTF.

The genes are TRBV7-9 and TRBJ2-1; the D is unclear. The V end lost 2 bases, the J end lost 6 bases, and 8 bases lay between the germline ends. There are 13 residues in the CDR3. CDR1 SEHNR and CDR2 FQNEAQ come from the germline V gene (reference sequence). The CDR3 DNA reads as TGTGCCAGCAGCTTAATCTCAGGCAATGAGCAGTTCTTC. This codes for CASSLISGNEQFF.

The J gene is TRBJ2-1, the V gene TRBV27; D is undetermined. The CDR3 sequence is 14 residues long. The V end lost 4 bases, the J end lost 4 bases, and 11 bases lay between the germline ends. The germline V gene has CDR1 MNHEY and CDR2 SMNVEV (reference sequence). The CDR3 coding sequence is TGTGCCAGCAGTTCGAGAGGCTCTTACAATGAGCAGTTCTTC. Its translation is CASSSRGSYNEQFF.

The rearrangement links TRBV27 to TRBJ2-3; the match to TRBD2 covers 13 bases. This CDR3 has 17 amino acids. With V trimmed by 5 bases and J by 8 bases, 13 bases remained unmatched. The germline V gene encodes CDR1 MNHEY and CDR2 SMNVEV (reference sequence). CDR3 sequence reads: CASSPQGLAGPSGTQYF. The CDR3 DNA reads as TGTGCCAGCAGTCCCCAGGGACTAGCGGGGCCCTCGGGTACGCAGTATTTT.

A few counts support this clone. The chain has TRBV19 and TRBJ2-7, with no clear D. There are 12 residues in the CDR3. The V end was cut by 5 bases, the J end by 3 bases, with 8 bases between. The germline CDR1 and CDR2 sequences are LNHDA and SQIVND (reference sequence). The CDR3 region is CASSPRGYEQYF. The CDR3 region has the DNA TGTGCCAGTAGTCCTAGAGGCTACGAGCAGTACTTC.

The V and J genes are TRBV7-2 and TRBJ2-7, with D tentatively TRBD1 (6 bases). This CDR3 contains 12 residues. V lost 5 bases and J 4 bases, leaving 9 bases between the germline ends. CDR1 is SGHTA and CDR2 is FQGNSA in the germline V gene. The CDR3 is CASSQRGYEQYF. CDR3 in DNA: TGTGCCAGCAGCCAAAGGGGGTACGAGCAGTACTTC.

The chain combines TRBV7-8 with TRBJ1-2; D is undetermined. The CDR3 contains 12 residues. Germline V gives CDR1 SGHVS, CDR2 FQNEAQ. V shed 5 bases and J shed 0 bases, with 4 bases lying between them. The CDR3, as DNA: TGTGCCAGCAGCCCCACTAACTATGGCTACACCTTC. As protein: CASSPTNYGYTF.

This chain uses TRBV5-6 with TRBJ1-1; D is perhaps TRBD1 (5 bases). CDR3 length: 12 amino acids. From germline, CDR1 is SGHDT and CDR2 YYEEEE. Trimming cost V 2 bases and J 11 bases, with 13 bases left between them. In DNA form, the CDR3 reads TGTGCCAGCAGCTTCCTCGACAGAGAGGCTTTCTTT. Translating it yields CASSFLDREAFF.